The 32 T cell receptor beta chains listed next were all sequenced from one sample in a study of blood T cell repertoires in COVID-19. Libraries were prepared by immunoSEQ multiplex PCR; TCRdb keeps only in-frame clonotypes and omits some of them. The sample shows some 120,000 clones, roughly 90% of them seen only once. The sequenced sample was peripheral blood. The receptors originated from a human donor with acute or convalescent COVID-19. The donor label of this sample is uncertain.

The J gene is TRBJ2-7, the V gene TRBV6-5, with a tentative D call TRBD2 (5 bases). This CDR3 comprises 14 residues. Germline CDR1 is MNHEY and CDR2 is SVGAGI. The germline V and J ends were trimmed by 3 bases and 4 bases, with 13 bases remaining between them. The CDR3 DNA reads TGTGCCAGCAGTTATGGCCTAGCAGAGTACGAGCAGTACTTC. Amino acids: CASSYGLAEYEQYF.

V gene TRBV6-1 combines with J gene TRBJ2-1, with TRBD1 as a possible D gene (6 bases). In germline, CDR1 is MNHNS, CDR2 SASEGT. The CDR3 extends over 14 amino acids. The V end was cut by 3 bases, the J end by 12 bases, with 18 bases between. The CDR3 region has the DNA TGTGCCAGCAGTGATCTTGCTAGGGGCAGGGGGCAGTTCTTC. It encodes CASSDLARGRGQFF.

The chain recombines TRBV7-8 with TRBJ2-7, with 10 bases matching TRBD1. V trimming: 2 bases; J trimming: 6 bases; junction bases outside the gene matches: 1. Germline V gene lookup returns CDR1 SGHVS and CDR2 FQNEAQ. This CDR3 is built from 13 residues. This CDR3 is CASSLWDRGEQYF. The CDR3 DNA is TGTGCCAGCAGCTTATGGGACAGGGGCGAGCAGTACTTC.

This clone was observed once. The rearrangement joins TRBV7-9 to TRBJ1-1, with 8 bases identical to TRBD1. Germline CDR1 SEHNR, CDR2 FQNEAQ (reference sequence). The CDR3 runs to 13 residues. V was pared by 3 bases and J by 7 bases, with 4 bases of the junction left unmatched. CDR3 region: CASSFQGAGEAFF. The CDR3 bases are TGTGCCAGCAGCTTTCAGGGGGCAGGTGAAGCTTTCTTT.

This rearrangement joins TRBV19 to TRBJ1-2; D perhaps matches TRBD1 (5 bases). V dropped 4 bases and J dropped 3 bases, with 21 bases sitting between them. Germline CDR1 is LNHDA and CDR2 is SQIVND (reference sequence). This CDR3 has 17 amino acids. Here the CDR3 reads CASSTVGRVGYDYGYTF. The CDR3 region has the DNA TGTGCCAGTAGTACCGTCGGCAGGGTGGGATACGACTATGGCTACACCTTC.

The chain has TRBV19 and TRBJ2-1; 9 positions match TRBD2. There are 14 residues in the CDR3. Germline V gene lookup returns CDR1 LNHDA and CDR2 SQIVND (reference sequence). Trimming at V came to 7 bases and at J to 6 bases, leaving 7 bases not matched to a gene. The CDR3 reads CASNSGGPGNEQFF. The CDR3 region has the DNA TGTGCCAGTAATAGCGGGGGACCCGGCAATGAGCAGTTCTTC.

This clone was found once. The chain has TRBV11-2 and TRBJ1-3; D perhaps matches TRBD1 (6 bases). Germline V CDR1 and CDR2: SGHAT, FQNNGV. Between the trimmed V and J ends, which lost 5 bases and 0 bases, there was a span of 11 bases. The CDR3 sequence is 15 residues long. CDR3 sequence: CASSQGQFSGNTIYF. The CDR3 DNA reads TGTGCCAGCAGCCAAGGACAGTTCTCTGGAAACACCATATATTTT.

The chain has TRBV20-1 and TRBJ1-1; D remains unclear. This CDR3 spans 12 amino acids. Trimming stripped 3 bases from V and 6 bases from J, with 11 bases between. CDR1 and CDR2 from the germline V gene are DFQATT and SNEGSKA (reference sequence). The CDR3 bases are TGCAGTGCTAGTAGCCGGAGGGCTGAAGCTTTCTTT. This sequence encodes CSASSRRAEAFF.

The chain carries TRBV11-2 and TRBJ1-6, with a possible D match to TRBD1 (5 bases). The CDR3 sequence is 16 residues long. Germline loops: CDR1 SGHAT, CDR2 FQNNGV. V was trimmed by 5 bases and J by 5 bases, leaving 16 bases between them. In DNA form, the CDR3 reads TGTGCCAGCAGCCGACGGGTGGGCAGGGATAATTCACCCCTCCACTTT. As protein: CASSRRVGRDNSPLHF.

J is TRBJ2-7 and V is TRBV19; TRBD2 matches 8 bases. The CDR3 loop spans 17 amino acids. V was pared by 9 bases and J by 4 bases, with 20 bases of the junction left unmatched. Germline V CDR1 and CDR2: LNHDA, SQIVND (reference sequence). In nucleotides, the CDR3 is TGTGCCAGCGGGACGGCCGGGACTAGATCTAGACCATACGAGCAGTACTTC. Translated, it gives CASGTAGTRSRPYEQYF.

This clone was detected only once. Mismatch with germline at one junction end may stem from a read error. The chain carries TRBV18 and TRBJ2-7; 7 bases line up with TRBD1. This CDR3 region has 12 residues. CDR1 and CDR2 from the germline V gene are KGHSH and LQKENI. CDR3 sequence reads: CASSPQGKEQYF. CDR3 bases: TGTGCCAGCTCTCCACAGGGGAAGGAGCAGTACTTC.

The V gene is TRBV19, the J gene TRBJ1-5, with 9 bases that match TRBD1. This CDR3 region has 15 residues. Trimming cost V 6 bases and J 7 bases; bases outside gene matches: 10. Per the germline V gene, CDR1 is LNHDA and CDR2 is SQIVND (reference sequence). CDR3 loop: CASRSGQGIGQPQHF. The CDR3 nucleotides are TGTGCCAGTAGGTCGGGACAGGGTATAGGACAGCCCCAGCATTTT.

The rearrangement links TRBV28 to TRBJ1-1; 10 bases agree with TRBD1. J gave up 2 bases and V 10 bases, and 7 bases lay outside the gene matches. The CDR3 covers 14 residues. Germline loops: CDR1 MDHEN, CDR2 SYDVKM. The chain's CDR3 is CAIRTGGGNTEAFF. CDR3 DNA sequence: TGTGCCATCCGGACAGGGGGAGGTAACACTGAAGCTTTCTTT. Using reference TRBV28 and TRBJ1-1 for the parts outside the CDR3, the full variable domain is DVKVTQSSRYLVKRTGEKVFLECVQDMDHENMFWYRQDPGLGLRLIYFSYDVKMKEKGDIPEGYSVSREKKERFSLILESASTNQTSMYLCAIRTGGGNTEAFFGQGTRLTVV.

The gene calls are TRBV18 and TRBJ1-1; maybe TRBD1 (5 bases). V shed 5 bases and J shed 4 bases, with 20 bases lying between them. The V gene's germline CDR1 is KGHSH and CDR2 LQKENI. The CDR3 runs 16 residues. CDR3 loop: CASSTIPSGIGTEAFF. The CDR3 DNA follows: TGTGCCAGCTCAACGATTCCATCAGGGATAGGCACTGAAGCTTTCTTT.

The chain has TRBV7-2 and TRBJ1-2, with TRBD1 matching 9 bases. Looked up from germline, CDR1 is SGHTA and CDR2 is FQGNSA. V trimming: 4 bases; J trimming: 4 bases; junction bases outside the gene matches: 10. CDR3 length: 16 residues. In DNA, the CDR3 is TGTGCCAGCAGCTCAATAGGGGGACAGGGTGGCTATGGCTACACCTTC. Protein sequence: CASSSIGGQGGYGYTF.

The CDR3 is CSVVGGLAGVTDTQYF. The CDR3 coding sequence is TGCAGCGTTGTGGGGGGACTAGCGGGAGTCACAGATACGCAGTATTTT. The chain carries TRBV29-1 and TRBJ2-3; 14 nucleotides match TRBD2. The CDR3 runs to 16 residues. The germline CDR1 and CDR2 sequences are SQVTM and ANQGSEA. V gave up 4 bases and J gave up 2 bases; unmatched junction bases: 5.

The chain joins TRBV7-2 to TRBJ2-1, with 12 bases matching TRBD2. Germline trimming cut 5 bases from V and 4 bases from J; bases unmatched to any gene: 6. This CDR3 is built from 16 residues. Germline CDR1 and CDR2: SGHTA and FQGNSA. The CDR3 region is CASSPRLAGAYNEQFF. The CDR3, as DNA: TGTGCCAGCAGCCCTCGACTAGCGGGGGCATACAATGAGCAGTTCTTC.

The chain uses TRBV4-2 and TRBJ2-6; the D is unclear. Germline CDR1 is LGHNA and CDR2 is YNFKEQ. V lost 0 bases, J lost 2 bases, and 8 bases lay in between. This CDR3 has 16 residues. CDR3 sequence (DNA): TGTGCCAGCAGCCAAGATGGGCAGCCTGGGGCCAACGTCCTGACTTTC. It codes for CASSQDGQPGANVLTF.

The V and J genes are TRBV7-2 and TRBJ2-1; 12 bases agree with TRBD2. There are 15 residues in the CDR3. J gave up 7 bases and V 5 bases, and 6 bases lay outside the gene matches. CDR1 and CDR2 (germline): SGHTA, FQGNSA. CDR3 amino acids: CASSILAGGFNEQFF. CDR3 bases: TGTGCCAGCAGCATACTAGCGGGGGGTTTTAATGAGCAGTTCTTC.

J is TRBJ1-5 and V is TRBV7-6, with no clear D. V shed 5 bases and J shed 5 bases, with 7 bases lying between them. The length of the CDR3 is 12 residues. The germline V gene encodes CDR1 SGHVS and CDR2 FNYEAQ. CDR3 DNA sequence: TGTGCCAGCAGCCTTCCTGATCAGCCCCAGCATTTT. Protein: CASSLPDQPQHF.

The J gene is TRBJ1-6, the V gene TRBV14; D not resolved. The CDR3 consists of 13 residues. The V and J ends lost 0 bases and 9 bases respectively, with 6 bases between them. The germline gives CDR1 SGHDN, CDR2 FVKESK. DNA of the CDR3: TGTGCCAGCAGCCAAGAACTTCGTTCACCCCTCCACTTT. The encoded protein is CASSQELRSPLHF.

The chain employs TRBV19 and TRBJ2-7, with D possibly being TRBD2 (5 bases). CDR1 is LNHDA and CDR2 is SQIVND in the germline V gene (reference sequence). The CDR3 is made up of 15 amino acids. The V and J ends lost 5 bases and 2 bases respectively, with 16 bases between them. The CDR3 loop is CASSPQPTGTYEQYF. CDR3 DNA: TGTGCCAGTAGTCCTCAACCGACCGGGACCTACGAGCAGTACTTC.

The rearrangement uses TRBV18 and TRBJ2-4; D is undetermined. CDR3 length: 11 residues. V lost 4 bases and J lost 6, with 4 bases in between. Germline V gene sequence: CDR1 KGHSH, CDR2 LQKENI. The DNA for the CDR3 is TGTGCCAGCTCACGAGCAAACATTCAGTACTTC. It specifies CASSRANIQYF.

The CDR3 here is CAWSVIGGYGEKLFF. In DNA, the CDR3 is TGTGCCTGGAGTGTAATTGGGGGCTATGGTGAAAAACTGTTTTTT. The gene calls are TRBV30 and TRBJ1-4; D perhaps matches TRBD1 (6 bases). Trimming took off 0 bases at V and 7 bases at J, with 15 bases between the two ends. Germline lookup yields CDR1 GTSNPN and CDR2 SVGIG (reference sequence). CDR3 length: 15 amino acids.

The chain uses TRBV3-1 (or the pseudogene TRBV3-2) and TRBJ2-4; the match to TRBD2 covers 9 bases. With V trimmed by 6 bases and J by 8 bases, 8 bases remained unmatched. CDR3 size: 14 residues. In germline, CDR1 is LGHDT, CDR2 YNNKEL (reference sequence). The CDR3 loop is CASSLSGRSYIQYF. CDR3 coding DNA: TGTGCCAGCAGTCTGAGCGGGAGGAGCTACATTCAGTACTTC.

The rearrangement joins TRBV28 to TRBJ1-1; tentative D call: TRBD1 (6 bases). The CDR3 has 17 residues. Germline V gene lookup returns CDR1 MDHEN and CDR2 SYDVKM. Trimming cost V 7 bases and J 1 base, with 22 bases left between them. CDR3 nucleotide sequence: TGTGCCAGCACCCTCATGGGGGCAGGGGAGAGGAACACTGAAGCTTTCTTT. As protein: CASTLMGAGERNTEAFF.

The V gene is TRBV2, the J gene TRBJ1-1; D gene ambiguous. V gave up 5 bases and J gave up 1 base, with 8 bases separating them. The CDR3 has 13 amino acids. Looked up from germline, CDR1 is SNHLY and CDR2 is FYNNEI. CDR3 DNA sequence: TGTGCCAGCAGTTTAACAGAGAACACTGAAGCTTTCTTT. Residues: CASSLTENTEAFF.

The chain employs TRBV7-2 and TRBJ1-3; TRBD1 matches 8 bases. The ends lost 9 bases at V and 8 bases at J; junction bases unmatched: 9. Germline V gene data show CDR1 as SGHTA and CDR2 as FQGNSA. CDR3 size: 13 residues. The CDR3 DNA reads as TGTGCCAGTAAAAGGCAGGGGGCGGACACCATATATTTT. It codes for CASKRQGADTIYF.

V and J are TRBV15 and TRBJ2-5, with TRBD2 identical over 13 bases. The CDR3 runs 17 residues. Germline V lookup: CDR1 LNHNV, CDR2 YYDKDF (reference sequence). V shed 5 bases, J shed 4 bases, and the junction held 10 bases outside the gene matches. The CDR3 region is CATSGGLAGVEGETQYF. The DNA of the CDR3 is TGTGCCACCAGCGGCGGACTAGCGGGAGTCGAGGGAGAGACCCAGTACTTC.

The chain uses TRBV9 and TRBJ1-2; D is perhaps TRBD1 (5 bases). Trimming cost V 5 bases and J 7 bases, with 6 bases left between them. The CDR3 is 10 residues long. Germline assignment: CDR1 SGDLS and CDR2 YYNGEE. In DNA, the CDR3 is TGTGCCAGCAGAGGGGCTGGCTACACCTTC. Its translation: CASRGAGYTF.

The chain links TRBV5-1 to TRBJ2-3; possibly TRBD2 for D (5 bases). The V gene's germline CDR1 is SGHRS and CDR2 YFSETQ. The CDR3 is 15 residues long. V was cut by 0 bases and J by 0 bases, with 8 bases left in between. CDR3: CASSLVPSSTDTQYF. CDR3 in DNA: TGCGCCAGCAGCTTGGTTCCTAGCAGCACAGATACGCAGTATTTT.

V is TRBV5-1 and J is TRBJ2-7; TRBD2 matches 9 bases. Germline V gives CDR1 SGHRS, CDR2 YFSETQ. The CDR3 contains 16 residues. V lost 0 bases and J lost 2; bases outside the gene matches: 6. The CDR3, as DNA: TGCGCCAGCAGCTTGGGTGGGACTAGCAGAACCTACGAGCAGTACTTC. The encoded protein is CASSLGGTSRTYEQYF.